The 23 T cell receptor beta chains presented below share a single source sample, sequenced in a study of cytomegalovirus exposure and HLA in healthy donors. It was with 60 Vbeta and 13 Jbeta primers that the PCR ran. Here immunoSEQ multiplex PCR was the method, and the copy in TCRdb shows in-frame clones only, minus some. This listing includes about 88,000 clones. Material for sequencing was PBMCs. The source is a girl aged 10 to 17 in good health and CMV-seropositive.

This rearrangement joins TRBV7-8 to TRBJ1-1; the D gene is possibly TRBD1 (6 bases). Between the trimmed V and J ends, which lost 1 base and 5 bases, there was a span of 20 bases. This CDR3 is 17 amino acids long. Per the germline V gene, CDR1 is SGHVS and CDR2 is FQNEAQ. This chain's CDR3 is CASSLGLIRRGLTEAFF. DNA of the CDR3: TGTGCCAGCAGCTTAGGTCTTATCAGGCGGGGGCTAACTGAAGCTTTCTTT.

J is TRBJ1-6 and V is TRBV6-1, with a tentative D call TRBD1 (5 bases). V lost 4 bases and J lost 2, with 9 bases in between. From germline, CDR1 is MNHNS and CDR2 SASEGT. The CDR3 is made up of 15 amino acids. CDR3 sequence (DNA): TGTGCCAGCAGTGTCCAGGGCCCCTATAATTCACCCCTCCACTTT. Amino acid sequence: CASSVQGPYNSPLHF.

V is TRBV9 and J is TRBJ2-3; TRBD2 matches 8 bases. The trim removed 5 bases at V and 2 bases at J, leaving 13 bases unmatched. The CDR3 extends over 17 amino acids. The germline CDR1 and CDR2 sequences are SGDLS and YYNGEE. The CDR3, as DNA: TGTGCCAGCAGTCTCTTCGGGGGGGCCAGTAACACAGATACGCAGTATTTT. Protein product: CASSLFGGASNTDTQYF.

Here the CDR3 reads CASSVGTNLNTGELFF. The CDR3 bases are TGTGCCAGCAGCGTCGGGACTAACCTTAACACCGGGGAGCTGTTTTTT. The chain employs TRBV9 and TRBJ2-2; TRBD2 agrees at 7 bases. CDR3 length: 16 residues. V gave up 2 bases and J gave up 2 bases; unmatched junction bases: 6. Germline-derived CDR1 and CDR2 are SGDLS and YYNGEE.

The genes are TRBV6-5 and TRBJ2-2; D may be TRBD1 (6 bases). This CDR3 has 12 amino acids. Germline CDR1 is MNHEY and CDR2 is SVGAGI. Trimming shortened V by 6 bases and J by 7 bases, and 9 bases separated the two germline ends. The CDR3 sequence is CASRKGGGELFF. The CDR3 bases are TGTGCCAGCAGGAAAGGGGGCGGGGAGCTGTTTTTT.

The chain combines TRBV18 with TRBJ1-5; D gene unclear. V was cut by 3 bases and J by 3 bases, with 15 bases left in between. Per the germline V gene, CDR1 is KGHSH and CDR2 is LQKENI. This CDR3 contains 16 residues. CDR3 sequence reads: CASSPLGGRSNQPQHF. CDR3 nucleotides: TGTGCCAGCTCACCGTTGGGAGGACGTTCCAATCAGCCCCAGCATTTT.

The chain uses TRBV5-1 and TRBJ2-2; the match to TRBD1 covers 9 bases. The CDR3 is 14 residues long. J gave up 10 bases and V 5 bases, and 9 bases lay outside the gene matches. Germline CDR1 SGHRS, CDR2 YFSETQ. CDR3 sequence: CASSTGTGREELFF. Here the CDR3 DNA reads TGCGCCAGCAGTACGGGGACAGGGAGAGAGGAGCTGTTTTTT.

This sequence joins TRBV4-1 and TRBJ2-7; no firm D call. The CDR3 is 12 residues long. Germline V gene data show CDR1 as MGHRA and CDR2 as YSYEKL. The V and J ends lost 3 bases and 7 bases respectively, with 10 bases between them. CDR3 region: CASSHDSPEQYF. For the CDR3, the DNA is TGCGCCAGCAGCCACGACTCCCCTGAGCAGTACTTC.

The chain employs TRBV6-1 and TRBJ2-1; the D gene is possibly TRBD1 (5 bases). CDR1 MNHNS and CDR2 SASEGT come from the germline V gene. The CDR3 loop spans 14 amino acids. V was clipped by 3 bases and J by 5 bases, with 11 bases between them. DNA of the CDR3: TGTGCCAGCAGTGACAGGGTCCCGGACAATGAGCAGTTCTTC. Encoded protein: CASSDRVPDNEQFF.

The rearrangement joins TRBV6-4 to TRBJ2-1; 12 bases are a match to TRBD1. Trimming cost V 6 bases and J 8 bases; bases outside gene matches: 8. Germline CDR1 and CDR2: MRHNA and SNTAGT. CDR3 length equals 15 residues. Written as DNA, the CDR3 is TGTGCCAGCAGCTCCCGGGACAGGGGGCTAGATGAGCAGTTCTTC. Translated, it gives CASSSRDRGLDEQFF.

The chain uses TRBV18 and TRBJ1-2, with D possibly being TRBD1 (6 bases). The V end was cut by 8 bases, the J end by 5 bases, with 24 bases between. CDR3 size: 16 residues. The germline V gene has CDR1 KGHSH and CDR2 LQKENI. CDR3 in amino acids: CASALSDSLAQYGYTF. As DNA, the CDR3 is TGTGCCAGCGCACTGTCGGACAGCCTCGCACAATATGGCTACACCTTC. Looking up the rest from reference TRBV18 and TRBJ1-2 gives the full variable domain: NAGVMQNPRHLVRRRGQEARLRCSPMKGHSHVYWYRQLPEEGLKFMVYLQKENIIDESGMPKERFSAEFPKEGPSILRIQQVVRGDSAAYFCASALSDSLAQYGYTFGSGTRLTVV.

The chain has TRBV19 and TRBJ2-3, with a possible D match to TRBD1 (5 bases). The germline CDR1 and CDR2 sequences are LNHDA and SQIVND (reference sequence). The CDR3 extends over 12 amino acids. V was shortened by 3 bases and J by 4 bases, with 5 bases between the two germline ends. The CDR3 sequence is CASSMTADTQYF. Here the CDR3 DNA reads TGTGCCAGTAGTATGACAGCAGATACGCAGTATTTT.

The chain joins TRBV7-9 to TRBJ1-2; TRBD1 might be the D (5 bases). The V gene lost 4 bases and the J gene lost 4 bases, with 10 bases spanning the gap. CDR3 length equals 13 residues. Germline CDR1 reads SEHNR; CDR2 reads FQNEAQ (reference sequence). CDR3 region: CASSSGGRYGYTF. The CDR3 DNA reads TGTGCCAGCAGCTCGGGGGGACGCTATGGCTACACCTTC.

This rearrangement joins TRBV10-3 to TRBJ2-5; TRBD1 matches at 10 bases. Per germline, CDR1 ENHRY and CDR2 SYGVKD. V trimming: 1 base; J trimming: 3 bases; junction bases outside the gene matches: 2. CDR3 length: 15 amino acids. The CDR3 here is CAISELGTGEETQYF. The CDR3 DNA reads TGTGCCATCAGTGAGTTAGGGACAGGGGAAGAGACCCAGTACTTC.

The chain recombines TRBV7-4 with TRBJ1-2, with TRBD1 identical over 7 bases. With 4 bases clipped from V and 5 bases from J, the junction kept 4 bases outside the gene matches. Germline assignment: CDR1 SGHVT and CDR2 SQSDAQ. The CDR3 is 13 residues long. The CDR3 DNA is TGTGCCAGCAGCTGGGGACAGTGTTATGGCTACACCTTC. Amino acids: CASSWGQCYGYTF.

The genes are TRBV6-5 and TRBJ2-7, with D perhaps TRBD1 (6 bases). The CDR3 spans 13 residues. Germline CDR1 is MNHEY and CDR2 is SVGAGI. Trimming stripped 2 bases from V and 6 bases from J, with 11 bases between. As DNA, the CDR3 is TGTGCCAGCAGTTACGAGCAGGGGAGCGAGCAGTACTTC. Amino acids: CASSYEQGSEQYF.

The chain joins TRBV27 to TRBJ2-5; 7 positions agree with TRBD1. J lost 3 bases, V lost 6 bases, and 4 bases had no gene match. CDR1 is MNHEY, CDR2 SMNVEV, per germline (reference sequence). This CDR3 is 13 amino acids long. The DNA for the CDR3 is TGTGCCAGCAGCGGGACAGACGAAGAGACCCAGTACTTC. Its translation is CASSGTDEETQYF.

The J gene is TRBJ1-6, the V gene TRBV6-1; maybe TRBD1 (6 bases). This CDR3 contains 17 residues. Germline V gene data show CDR1 as MNHNS and CDR2 as SASEGT. V lost 2 bases and J 4 bases, leaving 15 bases between the germline ends. The CDR3 DNA follows: TGTGCCAGCAGTGAACGCAGGGGTGCGTCTTATAATTCACCCCTCCACTTT. Encoded protein: CASSERRGASYNSPLHF.

The chain employs TRBV5-1 and TRBJ2-5; 10 bases map to TRBD2. The germline V gene has CDR1 SGHRS and CDR2 YFSETQ. Losses at the gene ends were 3 bases for V and 0 bases for J; bases not matched to a gene: 5. CDR3 length: 16 residues. The CDR3 sequence is CASSSRTSGNQETQYF. The DNA for the CDR3 is TGCGCCAGCAGCTCGCGGACTAGCGGAAACCAAGAGACCCAGTACTTC. Filled out from reference TRBV5-1 and TRBJ2-5, the complete variable domain reads KAGVTQTPRYLIKTRGQQVTLSCSPISGHRSVSWYQQTPGQGLQFLFEYFSETQRNKGNFPGRFSGRQFSNSRSEMNVSTLELGDSALYLCASSSRTSGNQETQYFGPGTRLLVL.

The chain uses TRBV28 and TRBJ1-2; D call uncertain. Trimming left V 3 bases short and J 0 bases short, with 23 bases between. CDR1 is MDHEN, CDR2 SYDVKM, per germline. The CDR3 is made up of 19 amino acids. The CDR3 DNA reads TGTGCCAGCAGTTTTAAGCCCACCCTCGTACCGGGGTCTAACTATGGCTACACCTTC. This sequence encodes CASSFKPTLVPGSNYGYTF.

V and J are TRBV4-3 and TRBJ2-7; 7 nucleotides line up with TRBD2. Losses at the gene ends were 2 bases for V and 7 bases for J; bases not matched to a gene: 11. CDR3 length: 15 residues. CDR1 and CDR2 from the germline V gene are LGHNA and YSLEER. CDR3 region: CASSQSAADGGEQYF. In DNA form, the CDR3 reads TGCGCCAGCAGCCAATCTGCGGCCGACGGGGGGGAGCAGTACTTC.

The CDR3 protein is CASRERGPYEQYF. DNA for the CDR3: TGTGCCAGCAGAGAAAGGGGGCCCTACGAGCAGTACTTC. V gene TRBV6-5 combines with J gene TRBJ2-7; 7 nucleotides line up with TRBD1. The length of the CDR3 is 13 residues. V lost 6 bases and J lost 2; bases outside the gene matches: 4. The V gene's germline CDR1 is MNHEY and CDR2 SVGAGI.

The V and J genes are TRBV13 and TRBJ2-5; TRBD2 aligns across 10 bases. The CDR3 length is 17 residues. J gave up 2 bases and V 5 bases, and 11 bases lay outside the gene matches. The germline CDR1 and CDR2 sequences are PRHDT and FYEKMQ (reference sequence). DNA of the CDR3: TGTGCCAGCAGCCCAAGGGAGCGGGGGGGCCCACAAGAGACCCAGTACTTC. Its protein product is CASSPRERGGPQETQYF.